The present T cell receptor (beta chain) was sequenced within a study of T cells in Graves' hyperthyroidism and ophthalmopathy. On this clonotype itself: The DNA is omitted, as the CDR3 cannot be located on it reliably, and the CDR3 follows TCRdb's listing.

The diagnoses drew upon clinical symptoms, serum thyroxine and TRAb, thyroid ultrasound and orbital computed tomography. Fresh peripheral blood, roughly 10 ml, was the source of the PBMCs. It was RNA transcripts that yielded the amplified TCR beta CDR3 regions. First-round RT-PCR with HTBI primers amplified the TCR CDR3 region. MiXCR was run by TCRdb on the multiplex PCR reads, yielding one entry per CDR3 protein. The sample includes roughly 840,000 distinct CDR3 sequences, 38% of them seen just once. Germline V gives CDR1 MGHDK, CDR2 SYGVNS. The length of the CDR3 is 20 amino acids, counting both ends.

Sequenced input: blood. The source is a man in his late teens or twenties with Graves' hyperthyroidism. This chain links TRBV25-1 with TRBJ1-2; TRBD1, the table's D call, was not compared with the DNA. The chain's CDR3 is CDSSIYLCSVVPRGNYGYTF.